Listed below are T cell receptor beta chains from one sample, sequenced in a study of shared clonotypes between healthy human individuals. Assay used: immunoSEQ multiplex PCR; TCRdb lists only in-frame clones, some missing. The sample yields 2 million to 2.5 million clones, approximately 96% seen once. The sequenced sample consisted of naive CD4+ T cells sorted from blood. The receptors shown here come from a man aged 18-30 years in good health. CDR3s include the opening cysteine and the closing phenylalanine or tryptophan. The order of the fields is J gene, clone size, D gene, V gene, CDR3 protein, CDR3 DNA. D genes are given only for firm matches. Clone size, where shown, is once, few, many, or a class for clones that have expanded.

J: TRBJ2-1
size: -
D: -
V: TRBV7-9
CDR3: CASSFQGSYNEQFF
DNA: TGTGCCAGCAGCTTCCAGGGGTCCTACAATGAGCAGTTCTTC

J: TRBJ1-3
size: -
D: -
V: TRBV4-1
CDR3: CASSQWLRAGNTIYF
DNA: TGCGCCAGCAGCCAGTGGCTCAGGGCTGGAAACACCATATATTTT

J: TRBJ1-1
size: -
D: TRBD1
V: TRBV6-1
CDR3: CAGQGQGNTEAFF
DNA: TGTGCCGGACAGGGACAGGGGAACACTGAAGCTTTCTTT

J: TRBJ2-7
size: -
D: -
V: TRBV28
CDR3: CASSLKPGYEQYF
DNA: TGTGCCAGCAGTTTAAAGCCGGGCTACGAGCAGTACTTC

J: TRBJ2-5
size: -
D: TRBD2
V: TRBV27
CDR3: CASSPHSLAGQETQYF
DNA: TGTGCCAGCAGTCCTCATTCCCTAGCGGGCCAAGAGACCCAGTACTTC

J: TRBJ1-2
size: -
D: -
V: TRBV5-1
CDR3: CASSLDGANSYGYTF
DNA: TGCGCCAGCAGCTTGGACGGGGCGAATAGCTATGGCTACACCTTC

J: TRBJ2-2
size: once
D: -
V: TRBV5-6
CDR3: CASSLVDAGELFF
DNA: TGTGCCAGCAGCTTGGTGGACGCCGGGGAGCTGTTTTTT

J: TRBJ2-2
size: once
D: TRBD1
V: TRBV6-1
CDR3: CASSQGARGSGELFF
DNA: TGTGCCAGCAGCCAGGGGGCGAGGGGCTCCGGGGAGCTGTTTTTT

J: TRBJ2-7
size: -
D: -
V: TRBV7-2
CDR3: CASGYSLSYEQYF
DNA: TGTGCCAGCGGGTACAGTCTCTCCTACGAGCAGTACTTC

J: TRBJ1-1
size: -
D: -
V: TRBV7-8
CDR3: CASSLVQGGTEAFF
DNA: TGTGCCAGCAGCTTAGTACAGGGCGGCACTGAAGCTTTCTTT

J: TRBJ2-3
size: -
D: TRBD2
V: TRBV5-4
CDR3: CASSLLGTTSTDTQYF
DNA: TGTGCCAGCAGCTTGCTTGGGACTACTAGCACAGATACGCAGTATTTT